This TCR beta chain came from a study of blood T cells in healthy people across ages. For the second PCR, which ran for roughly 7 to 11 cycles, a sample-barcoded 5' primer and a J-beta primer mix were used. TCRdb re-called the 5' RACE reads through MiXCR, storing one row per CDR3 protein. This table has about 730,000 distinct CDR3 sequences, about 40% appearing once. Sequencing was carried out using blood. This TCR was sampled from a woman aged 55-70 years in good health.

The CDR3 protein is CASSQGSLVEQFF. The DNA for the CDR3 is TGTGCCAGCAGCCAAGGAAGTTTGGTTGAGCAGTTCTTC. The chain combines TRBV4-2 with TRBJ2-1; D unresolved. Trimming stripped 1 base from V and 9 bases from J, with 10 bases between. The CDR3 length is 13 residues. CDR1 is LGHNA, CDR2 YNFKEQ, per germline.